This TCR beta chain appears in the sequencing data of a study of T cells in Graves' hyperthyroidism and ophthalmopathy. Study-wide points: The model predicted ophthalmopathy a median roughly 6.3 months before onset. Researchers found most expanded thyroid clonotypes above 0.001 in blood as well.

The CDR3 regions of TCR beta were amplified from RNA transcripts. With the HTBI primer set, the TCR CDR3 went through a first round of RT-PCR. A single record per CDR3 protein comes from TCRdb applying MiXCR to the multiplex PCR reads. The repertoire holds 350,000 to 400,000 distinct CDR3 sequences, with approximately 13% as singletons. This clonotype came up a few times. Its target is not known. The V end lost 3 bases, the J end lost 6 bases, and 15 bases lay between the germline ends. In germline, CDR1 is KGHSH, CDR2 LQKENI. This CDR3 has 14 amino acids. Uncontrolled infection, other autoimmune disease, pregnancy or lactation barred patients from enrollment.

The sample taken for sequencing was blood. The chain uses TRBV18 and TRBJ2-7; D is perhaps TRBD1 (5 bases). The clonotype originates from a woman aged 55-75 years with Graves' hyperthyroidism. CDR3 bases: TGTGCCAGCTCACCCTATACGGACACCAGCGAGCAGTACTTC. It translates to CASSPYTDTSEQYF.